This TCR beta chain originates from a study of beta chain features in type 1 diabetes. V was clipped by 4 bases and J by 1 base; unmatched bases: 5. The germline gives CDR1 KGHSY, CDR2 FQNENV. The CDR3 totals 15 residues. Concerning this clone: As yet, its antigen is unknown.

Study findings and constraints: Whether HLA type affects TCRB rearrangement stayed undetermined in the present work.

Staining for CD45RO/CCR7/CD25/CD127/CD95/CD27 allowed sorting of CD4+ naive, central memory, regulatory and stem cell-like memory cells. TCRB transcripts that were expressed got sequenced, as all of the isolated RNA had been reverse transcribed. The assay was immunoSEQ multiplex PCR, and TCRdb's table has in-frame clones only and misses some. The sample has about 59,000 clones, approximately 59% seen once. The receptor was isolated from a woman under 30 in good health. The chain is built from TRBV16 and TRBJ2-5; 8 nucleotides agree with TRBD2. The sequenced sample consisted of Tregs from blood. The CDR3, as DNA: TGTGCCAGCAGCCCCCACGGGGGGGGCCAAGAGACCCAGTACTTC. Protein sequence: CASSPHGGGQETQYF.